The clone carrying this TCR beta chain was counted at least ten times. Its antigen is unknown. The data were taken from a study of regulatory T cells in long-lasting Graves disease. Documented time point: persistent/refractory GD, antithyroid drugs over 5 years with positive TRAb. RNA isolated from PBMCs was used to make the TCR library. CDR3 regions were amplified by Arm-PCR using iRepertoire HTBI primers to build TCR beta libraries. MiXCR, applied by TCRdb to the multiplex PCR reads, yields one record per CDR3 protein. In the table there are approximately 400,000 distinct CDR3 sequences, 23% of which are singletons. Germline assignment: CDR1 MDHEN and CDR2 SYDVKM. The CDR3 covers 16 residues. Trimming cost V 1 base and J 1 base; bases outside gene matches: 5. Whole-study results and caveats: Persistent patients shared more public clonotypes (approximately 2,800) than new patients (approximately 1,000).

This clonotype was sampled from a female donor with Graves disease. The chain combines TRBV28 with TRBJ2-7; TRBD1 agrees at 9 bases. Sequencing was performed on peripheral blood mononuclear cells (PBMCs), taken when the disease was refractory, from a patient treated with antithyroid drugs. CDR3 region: CASSLLTGGYSYEQYF. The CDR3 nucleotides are TGTGCCAGCAGTTTATTGACAGGGGGATATTCCTACGAGCAGTACTTC.